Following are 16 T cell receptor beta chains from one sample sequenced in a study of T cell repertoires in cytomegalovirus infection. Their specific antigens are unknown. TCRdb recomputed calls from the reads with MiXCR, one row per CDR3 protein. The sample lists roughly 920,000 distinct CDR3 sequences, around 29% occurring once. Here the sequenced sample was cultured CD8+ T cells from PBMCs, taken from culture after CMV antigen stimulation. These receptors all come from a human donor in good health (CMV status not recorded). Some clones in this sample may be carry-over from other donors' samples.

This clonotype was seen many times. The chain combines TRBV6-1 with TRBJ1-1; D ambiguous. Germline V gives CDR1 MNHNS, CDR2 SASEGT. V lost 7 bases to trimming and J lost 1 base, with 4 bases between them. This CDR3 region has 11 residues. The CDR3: CASTPNTEAFF. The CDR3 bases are TGTGCCAGCACTCCGAACACTGAAGCTTTCTTT.

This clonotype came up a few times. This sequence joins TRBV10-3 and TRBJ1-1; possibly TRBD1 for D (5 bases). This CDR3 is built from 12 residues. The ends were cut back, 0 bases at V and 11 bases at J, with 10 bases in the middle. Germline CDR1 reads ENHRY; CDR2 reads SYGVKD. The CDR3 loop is CAISESNRGAFF. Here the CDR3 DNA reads TGTGCCATCAGTGAGTCGAATAGGGGCGCTTTCTTT.

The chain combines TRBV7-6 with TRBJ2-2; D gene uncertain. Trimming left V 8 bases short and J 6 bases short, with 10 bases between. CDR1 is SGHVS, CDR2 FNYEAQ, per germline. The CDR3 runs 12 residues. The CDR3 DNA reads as TGTGCCAGCGGTAATCAGGCCGGGGAGCTGTTTTTT. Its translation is CASGNQAGELFF.

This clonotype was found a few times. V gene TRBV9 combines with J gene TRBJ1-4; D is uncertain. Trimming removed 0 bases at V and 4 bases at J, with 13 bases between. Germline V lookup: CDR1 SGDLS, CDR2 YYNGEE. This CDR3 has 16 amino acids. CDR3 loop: CASSVGGRRINEKLFF. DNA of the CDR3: TGTGCCAGCAGCGTAGGAGGGAGGAGGATTAATGAAAAACTGTTTTTT.

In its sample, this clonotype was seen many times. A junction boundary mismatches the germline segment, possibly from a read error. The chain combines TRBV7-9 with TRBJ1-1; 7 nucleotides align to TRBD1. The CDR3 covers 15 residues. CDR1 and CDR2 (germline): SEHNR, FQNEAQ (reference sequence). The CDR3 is CASSVAQGEATEAFF. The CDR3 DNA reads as TGTGCCAGCAGCGTAGCCCAGGGGGAGGCCACTGAAGCTTTCTTT.

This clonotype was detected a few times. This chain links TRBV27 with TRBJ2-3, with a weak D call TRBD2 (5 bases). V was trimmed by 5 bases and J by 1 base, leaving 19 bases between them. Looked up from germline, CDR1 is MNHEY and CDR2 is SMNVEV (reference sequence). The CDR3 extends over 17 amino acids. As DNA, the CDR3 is TGTGCCAGCAGTCTCCGGTTTGACCGGGATCGCACAGATACGCAGTATTTT. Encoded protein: CASSLRFDRDRTDTQYF.

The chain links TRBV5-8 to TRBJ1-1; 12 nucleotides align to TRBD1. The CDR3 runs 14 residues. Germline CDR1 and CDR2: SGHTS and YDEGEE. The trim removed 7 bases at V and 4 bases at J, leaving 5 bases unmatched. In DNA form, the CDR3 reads TGTGCCAGCTCGGGACAGGGGGCGAGCACTGAAGCTTTCTTT. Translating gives CASSGQGASTEAFF.

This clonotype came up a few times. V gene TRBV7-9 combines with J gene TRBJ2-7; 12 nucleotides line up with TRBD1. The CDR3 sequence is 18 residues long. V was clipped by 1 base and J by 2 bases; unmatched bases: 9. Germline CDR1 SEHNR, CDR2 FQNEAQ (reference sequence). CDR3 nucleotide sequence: TGTGCCAGCAGCTTAGTGGGACAGGGGGCTCATATTGCCTACGAGCAGTACGTC. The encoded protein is CASSLVGQGAHIAYEQYV.

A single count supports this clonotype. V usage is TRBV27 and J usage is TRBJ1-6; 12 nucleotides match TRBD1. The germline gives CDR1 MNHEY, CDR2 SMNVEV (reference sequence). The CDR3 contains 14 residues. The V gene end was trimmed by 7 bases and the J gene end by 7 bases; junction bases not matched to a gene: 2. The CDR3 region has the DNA TGTGCCAGCATGGGGACAGGGGGCAATTCACCCCTCCACTTT. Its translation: CASMGTGGNSPLHF.

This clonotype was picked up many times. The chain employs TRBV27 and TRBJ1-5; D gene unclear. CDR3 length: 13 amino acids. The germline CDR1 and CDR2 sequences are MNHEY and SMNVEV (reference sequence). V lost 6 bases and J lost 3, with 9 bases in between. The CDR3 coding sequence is TGTGCCAGCAGCTTAAGTATCAATCAGCCCCAGCATTTT. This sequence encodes CASSLSINQPQHF.

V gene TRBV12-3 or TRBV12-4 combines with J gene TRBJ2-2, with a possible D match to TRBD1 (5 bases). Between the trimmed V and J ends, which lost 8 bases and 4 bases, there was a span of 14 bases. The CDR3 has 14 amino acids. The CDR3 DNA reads TGTGCCAGCGGTTGGCAGGGAATCACCGGGGAGCTGTTTTTT. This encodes CASGWQGITGELFF.

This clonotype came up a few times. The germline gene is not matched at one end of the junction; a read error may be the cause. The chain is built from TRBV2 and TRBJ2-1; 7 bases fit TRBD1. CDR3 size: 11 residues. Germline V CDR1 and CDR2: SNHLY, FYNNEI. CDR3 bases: TGTGCCAGCAGTGAAGTAAGGGGGCAGGACTTC. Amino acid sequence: CASSEVRGQDF.

CDR3 coding DNA: TGTGCCAGCAGTGTCCTCCTACTAGCGGGAGCCTACAATGAGCAGTTCTTC. This sequence encodes CASSVLLLAGAYNEQFF. The V call is TRBV6-4, the J call TRBJ2-1; 11 bases are a match to TRBD2. With V trimmed by 4 bases and J by 2 bases, 7 bases remained unmatched. The germline CDR1 and CDR2 sequences are MRHNA and SNTAGT. The CDR3 contains 17 residues.

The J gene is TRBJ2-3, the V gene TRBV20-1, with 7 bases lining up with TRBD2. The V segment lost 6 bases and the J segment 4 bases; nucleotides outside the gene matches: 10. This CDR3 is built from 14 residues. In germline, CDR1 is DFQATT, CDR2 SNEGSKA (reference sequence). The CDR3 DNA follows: TGCAGTGCCCCCGAGGCGGGGGTAGCAGATACGCAGTATTTT. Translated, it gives CSAPEAGVADTQYF.

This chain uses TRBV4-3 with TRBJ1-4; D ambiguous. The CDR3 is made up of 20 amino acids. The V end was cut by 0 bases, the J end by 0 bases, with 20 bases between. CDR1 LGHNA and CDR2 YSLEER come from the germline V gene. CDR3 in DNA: TGCGCCAGCAGCCAAGATGGAGTCGGCATTCGGAGCGCAACTAATGAAAAACTGTTTTTT. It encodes CASSQDGVGIRSATNEKLFF.

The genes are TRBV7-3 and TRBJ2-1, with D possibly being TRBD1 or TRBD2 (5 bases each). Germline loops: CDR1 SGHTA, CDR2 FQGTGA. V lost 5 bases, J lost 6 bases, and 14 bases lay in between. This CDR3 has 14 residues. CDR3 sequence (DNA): TGTGCCAGCAGCCGGGACGGACCCAGCAATGAGCAGTTCTTC. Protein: CASSRDGPSNEQFF.